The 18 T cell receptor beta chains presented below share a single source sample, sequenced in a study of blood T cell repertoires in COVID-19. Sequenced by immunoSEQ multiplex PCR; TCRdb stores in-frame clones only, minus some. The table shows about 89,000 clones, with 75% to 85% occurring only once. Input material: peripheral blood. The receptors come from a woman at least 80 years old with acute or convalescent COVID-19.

CDR3 in amino acids: CASSPDRGGYGYTF. Here the CDR3 DNA reads TGTGCCAGCAGTCCGGACAGGGGAGGGTATGGCTACACCTTC. The genes are TRBV6-5 and TRBJ1-2; 9 positions agree with TRBD1. The V gene end was trimmed by 5 bases and the J gene end by 5 bases; junction bases not matched to a gene: 6. Germline CDR1 and CDR2: MNHEY and SVGAGI. This CDR3 is built from 14 residues.

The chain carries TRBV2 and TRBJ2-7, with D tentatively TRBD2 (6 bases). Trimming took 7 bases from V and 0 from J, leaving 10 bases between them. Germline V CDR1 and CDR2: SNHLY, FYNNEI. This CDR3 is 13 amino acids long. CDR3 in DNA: TGTGCCAGCATAGGCGGGACCTCCTACGAGCAGTACTTC. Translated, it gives CASIGGTSYEQYF. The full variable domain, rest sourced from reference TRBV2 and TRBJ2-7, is EPEVTQTPSHQVTQMGQEVILRCVPISNHLYFYWYRQILGQKVEFLVSFYNNEISEKSEIFDDQFSVERPDGSNFTLKIRSTKLEDSAMYFCASIGGTSYEQYFGPGTRLTVT.

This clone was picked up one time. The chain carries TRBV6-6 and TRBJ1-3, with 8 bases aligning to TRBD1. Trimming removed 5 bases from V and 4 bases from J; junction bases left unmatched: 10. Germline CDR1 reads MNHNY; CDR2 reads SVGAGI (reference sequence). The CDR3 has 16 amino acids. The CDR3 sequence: CASSIVSGGRGNTIYF. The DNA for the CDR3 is TGTGCCAGCAGTATCGTCTCAGGGGGCAGAGGAAACACCATATATTTT.

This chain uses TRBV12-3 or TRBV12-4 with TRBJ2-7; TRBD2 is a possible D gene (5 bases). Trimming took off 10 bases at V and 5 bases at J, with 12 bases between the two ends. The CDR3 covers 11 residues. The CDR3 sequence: CATAEAHEQYF. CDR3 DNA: TGTGCCACCGCGGAGGCGCACGAGCAGTACTTC.

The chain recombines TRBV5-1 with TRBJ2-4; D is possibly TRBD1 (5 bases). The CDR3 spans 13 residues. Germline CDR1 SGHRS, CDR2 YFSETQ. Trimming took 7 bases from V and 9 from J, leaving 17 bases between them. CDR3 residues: CASSGRPTGIQYF. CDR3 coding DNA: TGCGCCAGCTCAGGGCGACCCACGGGCATTCAGTACTTC.

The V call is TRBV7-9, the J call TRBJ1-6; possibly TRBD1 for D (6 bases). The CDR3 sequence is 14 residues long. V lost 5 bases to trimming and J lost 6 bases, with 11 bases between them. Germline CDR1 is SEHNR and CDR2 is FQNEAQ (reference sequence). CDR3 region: CASSAAGANSPLHF. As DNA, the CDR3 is TGTGCCAGCAGCGCAGCGGGGGCTAATTCACCCCTCCACTTT.

Here the CDR3 DNA reads TGTGCCAGCAGTCGGGGACTAGCGGACTATAGCACAGATACGCAGTATTTT. Its translation is CASSRGLADYSTDTQYF. This chain links TRBV6-6 with TRBJ2-3; TRBD2 matches 11 bases. Germline lookup yields CDR1 MNHNY and CDR2 SVGAGI (reference sequence). This CDR3 is built from 17 residues. Germline trimming cut 5 bases from V and 0 bases from J; bases unmatched to any gene: 7.

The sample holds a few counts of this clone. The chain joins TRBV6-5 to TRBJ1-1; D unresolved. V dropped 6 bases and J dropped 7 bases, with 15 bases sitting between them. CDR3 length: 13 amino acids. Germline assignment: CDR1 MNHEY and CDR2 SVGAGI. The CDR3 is CASSPTTRGEAFF. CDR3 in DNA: TGTGCCAGCAGCCCCACGACGCGGGGTGAAGCTTTCTTT.

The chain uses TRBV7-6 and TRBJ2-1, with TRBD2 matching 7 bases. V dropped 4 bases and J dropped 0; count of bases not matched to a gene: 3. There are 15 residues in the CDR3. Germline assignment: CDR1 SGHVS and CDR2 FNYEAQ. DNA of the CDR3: TGTGCCAGCAGCTCTAGCGGCTTCTCCTACAATGAGCAGTTCTTC. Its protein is CASSSSGFSYNEQFF.

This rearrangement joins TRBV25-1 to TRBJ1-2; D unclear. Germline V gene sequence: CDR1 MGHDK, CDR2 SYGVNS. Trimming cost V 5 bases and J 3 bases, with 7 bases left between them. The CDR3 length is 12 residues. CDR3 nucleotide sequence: TGTGCCAGCAGTCAGTCCTACTATGGCTACACCTTC. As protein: CASSQSYYGYTF.

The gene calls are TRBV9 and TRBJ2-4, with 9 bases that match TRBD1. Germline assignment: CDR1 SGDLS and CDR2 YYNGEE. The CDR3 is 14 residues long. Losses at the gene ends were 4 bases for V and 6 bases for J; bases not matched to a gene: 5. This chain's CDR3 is CASSPGTGTNIQYF. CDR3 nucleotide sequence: TGTGCCAGCAGCCCCGGGACAGGGACAAACATTCAGTACTTC.

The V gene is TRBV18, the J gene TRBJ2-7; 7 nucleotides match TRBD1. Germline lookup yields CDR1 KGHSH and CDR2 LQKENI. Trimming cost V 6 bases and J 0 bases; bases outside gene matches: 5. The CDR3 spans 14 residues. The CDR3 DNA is TGTGCCAGCTCGCGACAGGGAAACTCCTACGAGCAGTACTTC. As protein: CASSRQGNSYEQYF.

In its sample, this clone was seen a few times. The CDR3 DNA follows: TGTGCCAGCAGGTCGACTGGAAGTCCCAATCAGCCCCAGCATTTT. Translation gives CASRSTGSPNQPQHF. The chain couples TRBV7-9 to TRBJ1-5; D is unresolved. CDR3 length: 15 residues. The germline CDR1 and CDR2 sequences are SEHNR and FQNEAQ (reference sequence). Trimming pared 6 bases from V and 3 bases from J, leaving 15 bases between.

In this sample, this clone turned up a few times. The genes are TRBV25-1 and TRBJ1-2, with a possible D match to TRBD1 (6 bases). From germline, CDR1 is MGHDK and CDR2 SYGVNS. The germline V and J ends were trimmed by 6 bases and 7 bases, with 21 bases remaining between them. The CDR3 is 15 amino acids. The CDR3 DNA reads TGTGCCAGCAGCGACAACAGGGTGGGGGTACGTGGCTACACCTTC. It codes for CASSDNRVGVRGYTF.

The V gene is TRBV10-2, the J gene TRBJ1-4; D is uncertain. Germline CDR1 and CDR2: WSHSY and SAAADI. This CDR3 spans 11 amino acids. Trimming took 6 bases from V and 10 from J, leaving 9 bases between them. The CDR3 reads CASRTGGKLFF. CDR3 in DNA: TGCGCCAGCAGGACGGGAGGAAAACTGTTTTTT.

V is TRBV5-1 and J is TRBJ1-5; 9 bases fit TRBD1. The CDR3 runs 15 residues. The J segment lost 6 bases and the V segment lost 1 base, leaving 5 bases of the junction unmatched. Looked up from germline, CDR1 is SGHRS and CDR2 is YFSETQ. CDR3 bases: TGCGCCAGCAGCTTGACAGGGGGCGGGAGTCAGCCCCAGCATTTT. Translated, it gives CASSLTGGGSQPQHF.

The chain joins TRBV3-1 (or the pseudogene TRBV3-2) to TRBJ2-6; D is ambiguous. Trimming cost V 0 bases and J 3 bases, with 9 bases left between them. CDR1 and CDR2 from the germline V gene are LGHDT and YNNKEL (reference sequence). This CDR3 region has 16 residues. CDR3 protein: CASSQDIGYGANVLTF. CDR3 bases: TGTGCCAGCAGCCAAGATATCGGGTATGGGGCCAACGTCCTGACTTTC.

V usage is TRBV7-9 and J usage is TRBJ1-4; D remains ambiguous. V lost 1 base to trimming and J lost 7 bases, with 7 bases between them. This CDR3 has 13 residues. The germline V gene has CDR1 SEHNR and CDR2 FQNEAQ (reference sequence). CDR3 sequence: CASSLGGSEKLFF. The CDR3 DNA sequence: TGTGCCAGCAGCTTAGGTGGCAGTGAAAAACTGTTTTTT.